This TCR beta chain came from a study of T-cell memory formation after mild COVID-19. The overall study: Largely donor-specific TCR clusters were found.

One entry per CDR3 protein, called by TCRdb with MiXCR from the 5' RACE reads. The table lists approximately 400,000 distinct CDR3 sequences, 15% to 20% of them singletons. This clonotype was counted between two and nine times. Antigen: not known. General study points: From day 15 to 85, contracting clones were balanced between CD4 and CD8, whereas later expanders leaned toward CD4+.

CDR1 SGHTA and CDR2 FQGNSA come from the germline V gene. Trimming left V 5 bases short and J 3 bases short, with 17 bases between. This CDR3 is built from 15 residues. The sequencing sample was made of PBMCs or a T cell subset sorted from them (not recorded which). The chain combines TRBV7-2 with TRBJ2-7; D possibly matches TRBD1 or TRBD2 (5 bases each). The receptor was isolated from a man younger than 30 who had mild COVID-19 (a few samples of this study predate the infection). Cell type and time point are not known. In nucleotides, the CDR3 is TGTGCCAGCAGCACGAGGGGACGGATCAACTACGAGCAGTACTTC. It encodes CASSTRGRINYEQYF.